These 5 T cell receptor beta chains originate from one sample sequenced in a study of blood T cell repertoires in COVID-19. The method was immunoSEQ multiplex PCR; TCRdb's version includes in-frame clones alone and lacks a portion of them. The repertoire includes 70,000 to 85,000 clones, more than 75% of them detected once, and 8% to 10% sits in the top ten. The source material was peripheral blood. Source of these receptors: a human donor in a cohort sampled during active COVID-19.

The chain joins TRBV9 to TRBJ2-3; TRBD2 matches 14 bases. The CDR3 is 17 amino acids. The junction had 8 bases not matched to a gene; V was cut back by 8 bases and J by 0 bases. CDR1 is SGDLS and CDR2 is YYNGEE in the germline V gene. The CDR3 sequence is CARGTSGRSLSTDTQYF. The CDR3 region has the DNA TGTGCCAGGGGGACTAGCGGGAGAAGCCTCAGCACAGATACGCAGTATTTT.

The chain uses TRBV5-4 and TRBJ1-1, with unresolved D. The length of the CDR3 is 14 residues. Trimming cost V 0 bases and J 2 bases, with 8 bases left between them. Germline CDR1 and CDR2: SGHNT and YYREEE (reference sequence). The CDR3 spells CASSLGGVNTEAFF. The CDR3 coding sequence is TGTGCCAGCAGCTTGGGGGGAGTCAACACTGAAGCTTTCTTT.

This chain links TRBV30 with TRBJ1-6; maybe TRBD1 (5 bases). Germline V lookup: CDR1 GTSNPN, CDR2 SVGIG (reference sequence). The CDR3 has 17 amino acids. V was clipped by 1 base and J by 9 bases, with 22 bases between them. CDR3 in amino acids: CAWSATWGLSSSSPLHF. Written as DNA, the CDR3 is TGTGCCTGGAGTGCAACCTGGGGCCTGAGCTCGAGTTCACCCCTCCACTTT.

The CDR3 protein is CASSLSTGIHGYTF. CDR3 bases: TGTGCCAGCAGTTTATCTACAGGGATCCATGGCTACACCTTC. The rearrangement links TRBV28 to TRBJ1-2, with D possibly being TRBD1 (6 bases). This CDR3 region has 14 residues. The V end lost 1 base, the J end lost 6 bases, and 12 bases lay between the germline ends. CDR1 and CDR2 (germline): MDHEN, SYDVKM.

V and J are TRBV5-1 and TRBJ1-4; D might be TRBD1 (5 bases). Trimming took 4 bases from V and 8 from J, leaving 18 bases between them. CDR1 and CDR2 (germline): SGHRS, YFSETQ. CDR3 size: 15 residues. Here the CDR3 reads CASSISDGHGEKLFF. DNA of the CDR3: TGCGCCAGCAGCATTTCGGACGGACACGGCGAAAAACTGTTTTTT.